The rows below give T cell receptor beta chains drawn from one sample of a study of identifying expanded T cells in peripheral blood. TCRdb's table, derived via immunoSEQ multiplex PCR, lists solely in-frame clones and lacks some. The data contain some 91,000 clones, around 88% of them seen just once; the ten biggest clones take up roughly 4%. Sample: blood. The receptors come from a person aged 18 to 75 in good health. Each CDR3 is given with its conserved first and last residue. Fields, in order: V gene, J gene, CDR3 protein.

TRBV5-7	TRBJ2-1	CASSSLKGRNEQFF
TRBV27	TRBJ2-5	CASSLAGISQETQYF
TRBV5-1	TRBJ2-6	CASSLQVSGANVLTF
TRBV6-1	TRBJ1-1	CASSQGQMNTEAFF
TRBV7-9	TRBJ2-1	CASSLVGQGIYNEQFF
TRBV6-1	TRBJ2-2	CASSGQGAAGELFF
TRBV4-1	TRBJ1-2	CASSQAGDYGYTF
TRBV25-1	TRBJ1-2	CASSESSSGNYGYTF
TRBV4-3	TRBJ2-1	CASSQDPAGNNEQFF
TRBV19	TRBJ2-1	CASSPRDRALDEQFF
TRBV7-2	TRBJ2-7	CASSLRRATYEQYF
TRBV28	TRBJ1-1	CASSLYRETPPRAFF